A single TCR beta chain is shown here with its context. The antigen is unknown. The data originate from a study of persistence of HIV-infected CD4 T cells. Trimming shortened V by 3 bases and J by 1 base, and 10 bases separated the two germline ends. Germline V gene sequence: CDR1 MNHNS, CDR2 SASEGT. The CDR3 consists of 14 residues. Sequencing used immunoSEQ version 4 in survey mode. Profiling relied on immunoSEQ multiplex PCR, and the TCRdb table lists in-frame clones only, not all of them. In the table there are 30,000 to 45,000 clones, around 80% of which are singletons. Cells were stimulated with CMV-infected fibroblast lysates at 10 ug/mL. Sorted nonresponding memory CD4+ T cells were CD40L-negative, CD69-negative, CD45RO-high. Inclusion required CMV-positive serology and CD4+ counts above 400 cells/uL.

The material sequenced was CD4+ T cells sorted from PBMCs after roughly 18-hour stimulation, taken from a patient who received antiretroviral therapy. The sequence was obtained from an adult man with HIV who was CMV-seropositive. The rearrangement links TRBV6-1 to TRBJ2-7; perhaps TRBD2 as D (5 bases). CDR3 residues: CASSDDRRSYEQYF. CDR3 in DNA: TGTGCCAGCAGTGATGATAGGAGGTCCTACGAGCAGTACTTC.